Presented here are 30 T cell receptor beta chains from one specimen sequenced in a study of glioma-infiltrating T cells. Amplification of TCR alpha and beta CDR3 regions from RNA used iRepertoire nested multiplex PCR. TCRdb ran MiXCR on the multiplex PCR reads and lists one entry per CDR3 protein. The sample shows a few hundred thousand distinct CDR3 sequences, less than 50% of them seen only once. Sequences were obtained from glioma tissue, nonneoplastic brain tissue, or PBMCs (not recorded which). These receptors were taken from a human donor with low-grade glioma or glioblastoma, undergoing nonglioma brain surgery, or in good health (not recorded which).

Concerning this clonotype: This may arise from a read error, as a much more abundant clone is one base away. This sequence joins TRBV27 and TRBJ2-7; D possibly matches TRBD1 or TRBD2 (6 bases each). CDR3 size: 13 residues. Germline V gene sequence: CDR1 MNHEY, CDR2 SMNVEV (reference sequence). CDR3 sequence reads: CVSSYGGKYEQYF. The CDR3 bases are TGTGTCAGCAGTTACGGGGGCAAGTACGAGCAGTACTTC.

Of note for this clonotype: This CDR3 is missing its conserved last phenylalanine or tryptophan, likely due to a read error. This chain uses TRBV27 with TRBJ2-6, with 16 bases that match TRBD2. V was pared by 5 bases and J by 2 bases, with 6 bases of the junction left unmatched. The CDR3 length is 19 residues. CDR1 is MNHEY and CDR2 is SMNVEV in the germline V gene (reference sequence). The CDR3 sequence is CASSPGTSGRAAGANVLTL. CDR3 DNA sequence: TGTGCCAGCAGTCCGGGGACTAGCGGGAGGGCCGCTGGGGCCAACGTCCTGACTCTC.

This clonotype was detected once. One base away lies a much larger clone, so this may be a sequencing read error. This chain joins TRBV6-6 and TRBJ2-1; possible D gene TRBD2, 5 bases. Germline assignment: CDR1 MNHNY and CDR2 SVGAGI (reference sequence). CDR3 size: 16 residues. Deletions cut 0 bases from V and 5 bases from J, with 14 bases between. CDR3 nucleotide sequence: TGTGCCAGCAGTTACTCCTGGGGTAGCGTAAACAATGAGCAGTTCTTC. This encodes CASSYSWGSVNNEQFF.

This clonotype showed up just once. The CDR3 ends on some other residue instead of the conserved phenylalanine or tryptophan, so this is likely a read error. The gene calls are TRBV4-1 and TRBJ2-3, with 7 nucleotides matching TRBD2. Germline V gene sequence: CDR1 MGHRA, CDR2 YSYEKL. With 4 bases clipped from V and 6 bases from J, the junction kept 10 bases outside the gene matches. The CDR3 runs to 15 residues. CDR3 in amino acids: CASSLGLVVMDTQYL. The DNA of the CDR3 is TGCGCCAGCAGCCTAGGACTAGTAGTAATGGATACGCAGTATTTA.

The chain couples TRBV5-4 to TRBJ2-3; a possible D gene is TRBD1 (6 bases). The germline V gene encodes CDR1 SGHNT and CDR2 YYREEE (reference sequence). This CDR3 spans 15 amino acids. V gave up 0 bases and J gave up 2 bases, with 10 bases separating them. The CDR3 loop reads CASSLVTGVTDTQYF. As DNA, the CDR3 is TGTGCCAGCAGCTTGGTGACAGGAGTCACAGATACGCAGTATTTT.

With respect to this clonotype: This may come from a read error, since a much larger clone is one base off. The CDR3 spells CAGSFSGLVEAFF. DNA for the CDR3: TGTGCCGGCAGTTTCTCAGGGTTGGTTGAAGCTTTCTTT. The chain carries TRBV28 and TRBJ1-1, with a possible D match to TRBD1 (5 bases). CDR1 and CDR2 (germline): MDHEN, SYDVKM. CDR3 length equals 13 residues.

On this clonotype: A read error may be the cause here, since a much bigger clone is one base away. The rearrangement joins TRBV20-1 to TRBJ2-3; D perhaps matches TRBD2 (5 bases). From germline, CDR1 is DFQATT and CDR2 SNEGSKA (reference sequence). The length of the CDR3 is 16 residues. The DNA of the CDR3 is TGCAGTGCTAGAGATCCGCAGTCATCTAGCACAAATACGCAGTATTTT. The encoded protein is CSARDPQSSSTNTQYF.

This chain links TRBV4-2 with TRBJ2-3; D is perhaps TRBD1 (5 bases). Trimming cost V 2 bases and J 2 bases, with 14 bases left between them. Germline CDR1 reads LGHNA; CDR2 reads YNFKEQ. This CDR3 spans 16 amino acids. The CDR3 DNA is TGTGCCAGCAGCCAATTCGACAGAAGTTACACAGATACGCAGTATTTT. It yields the protein CASSQFDRSYTDTQYF.

Concerning this clonotype: One end of the junction fails to match germline, which may point to a read error. This chain links TRBV27 with TRBJ2-5; TRBD2 matches 15 bases. Looked up from germline, CDR1 is MNHEY and CDR2 is SMNVEV (reference sequence). The CDR3 loop spans 19 amino acids. The chain's CDR3 is CASSPRTGGTSGRKETQCF. For the CDR3, the DNA is TGTGCCAGCAGTCCACGGACAGGGGGGACTAGCGGGAGGAAAGAGACCCAGTGCTTC.

In its sample, this clonotype was seen many times. V usage is TRBV6-1 and J usage is TRBJ2-7; 9 bases are shared with TRBD1. The V segment lost 0 bases and the J segment 3 bases; nucleotides outside the gene matches: 12. The CDR3 consists of 18 residues. Germline V gene sequence: CDR1 MNHNS, CDR2 SASEGT. The CDR3 region has the DNA TGTGCCAGCAGTGAAGCGCTTTCGGGACAGGGATCGGGCTACGAGCAGTACTTC. As protein: CASSEALSGQGSGYEQYF.

Comment on this clonotype: A junction boundary mismatches the germline segment, possibly from a read error. The rearrangement links TRBV20-1 to TRBJ2-7; 8 bases map to TRBD2. The V gene's germline CDR1 is DFQATT and CDR2 SNEGSKA (reference sequence). The CDR3 length is 14 residues. CDR3 in DNA: TGCGGTGCAAGACGGCGGGAGGACTTCTACGAGCAGTACTTC. It specifies CGARRREDFYEQYF.

This clonotype showed up just a few times. The CDR3 DNA sequence: TGTGCCAGCAGCTTAATAATCGGGACAGATACGCAGTATTTT. Protein: CASSLIIGTDTQYF. V is TRBV7-2 and J is TRBJ2-3; D is ambiguous. Between the trimmed V and J ends, which lost 2 bases and 3 bases, there was a span of 9 bases. CDR1 is SGHTA and CDR2 is FQGNSA in the germline V gene. The CDR3 covers 14 residues.

The rearrangement joins TRBV2 to TRBJ2-3; no clear D. Looked up from germline, CDR1 is SNHLY and CDR2 is FYNNEI. V gave up 6 bases and J gave up 6 bases, with 19 bases separating them. The length of the CDR3 is 15 residues. CDR3 sequence reads: CASRHRVRLYDTQYF. The CDR3 DNA reads as TGTGCCAGCAGACACCGGGTCCGATTGTATGATACGCAGTATTTT.

The chain joins TRBV27 to TRBJ1-6; D is possibly TRBD1 (6 bases). The V gene's germline CDR1 is MNHEY and CDR2 SMNVEV (reference sequence). This CDR3 has 18 residues. V was pared by 8 bases and J by 0 bases, with 20 bases between. CDR3 sequence: CASSRKGGPSSYNSPLHF. CDR3 sequence (DNA): TGTGCCAGCTCCCGGAAAGGGGGGCCGAGCTCCTATAATTCACCCCTCCACTTT.

V and J are TRBV7-2 and TRBJ2-5; no firm D call. Trimming cost V 2 bases and J 1 base, with 11 bases left between them. The CDR3 totals 15 residues. In germline, CDR1 is SGHTA, CDR2 FQGNSA. CDR3 amino acids: CASSLFSRGQETQYF. CDR3 nucleotides: TGTGCCAGCAGCTTATTTAGTCGAGGCCAAGAGACCCAGTACTTC.

The chain has TRBV3-1 and TRBJ2-2, with a weak D call TRBD2 (5 bases). This CDR3 contains 15 residues. With 3 bases removed from V and 7 bases from J, the gap between germline ends came to 15 bases. The germline CDR1 and CDR2 sequences are LGHDT and YNNKEL (reference sequence). This CDR3 reads CASSQPVGRGGELFF. The CDR3 coding sequence is TGTGCCAGCAGCCAGCCCGTGGGTCGGGGCGGGGAGCTGTTTTTT.

This clonotype showed up many times. The V and J genes are TRBV28 and TRBJ1-5, with D tentatively TRBD1 (6 bases). This CDR3 is built from 13 residues. V lost 7 bases and J lost 2, with 9 bases in between. In germline, CDR1 is MDHEN, CDR2 SYDVKM. CDR3 loop: CASTHRGNQPQHF. DNA for the CDR3: TGTGCCAGCACGCACAGGGGCAATCAGCCCCAGCATTTT.

Comment on this clonotype: A read error is possible here, since a much larger clone lies one base away. The chain links TRBV20-1 to TRBJ1-3; 9 bases fit TRBD1. The trim removed 5 bases at V and 8 bases at J, leaving 10 bases unmatched. This CDR3 has 14 residues. Germline V CDR1 and CDR2: DFQATT, SNEGSKA (reference sequence). The CDR3 bases are TGCAGTGCTCCTCGGACAGGGGTCGCAGACACCATATATTTT. It yields the protein CSAPRTGVADTIYF.

This clonotype was counted between two and nine times. The chain couples TRBV4-3 to TRBJ2-1; TRBD1 might be the D (5 bases). The germline V gene encodes CDR1 LGHNA and CDR2 YSLEER. The ends were cut back, 4 bases at V and 3 bases at J, with 7 bases in the middle. CDR3 size: 13 residues. In DNA, the CDR3 is TGCGCCAGCAGCCCAGACAGCTACAATGAGCAGTTCTTC. This codes for CASSPDSYNEQFF.

Only one count was recorded for this clonotype. J is TRBJ1-1 and V is TRBV5-1, with a tentative D call TRBD1 (6 bases). CDR3 size: 16 residues. CDR1 is SGHRS and CDR2 is YFSETQ in the germline V gene. Between the trimmed V and J ends, which lost 0 bases and 5 bases, there was a span of 17 bases. The CDR3 here is CASSLVGGAEATEAFF. The DNA for the CDR3 is TGCGCCAGCAGCTTGGTGGGGGGCGCAGAAGCGACTGAAGCTTTCTTT.

The chain joins TRBV20-1 to TRBJ1-6; a possible D gene is TRBD1 (6 bases). V gave up 1 base and J gave up 10 bases, with 17 bases separating them. CDR3 size: 15 residues. Germline loops: CDR1 DFQATT, CDR2 SNEGSKA (reference sequence). The CDR3 sequence: CSARGSQGLESPLHF. In DNA form, the CDR3 reads TGCAGTGCTAGAGGTTCACAGGGTCTAGAATCACCCCTCCACTTT.

J is TRBJ1-1 and V is TRBV5-5; D is possibly TRBD1 (5 bases). Trimming left V 4 bases short and J 0 bases short, with 10 bases between. Germline CDR1 SGHKS, CDR2 YYEKEE (reference sequence). This CDR3 comprises 14 residues. CDR3 sequence: CASSRQFMNTEAFF. The CDR3 DNA reads as TGTGCCAGCAGCCGACAGTTCATGAACACTGAAGCTTTCTTT.

Turning to this clonotype: A single base separates this from a much larger clone, so it may be a read error. Here the CDR3 DNA reads TGCAGTGCTAACAACGGGACTACGTACCAAGAGACCCAGTACTTC. Translated, it gives CSANNGTTYQETQYF. The chain is built from TRBV20-1 and TRBJ2-5; 7 positions match TRBD2. This CDR3 has 15 amino acids. V dropped 4 bases and J dropped 0; count of bases not matched to a gene: 8. CDR1 is DFQATT and CDR2 is SNEGSKA in the germline V gene (reference sequence).

J is TRBJ2-3 and V is TRBV18; 9 bases are a match to TRBD2. This CDR3 is built from 15 residues. Looked up from germline, CDR1 is KGHSH and CDR2 is LQKENI. The V segment lost 4 bases and the J segment 4 bases; nucleotides outside the gene matches: 6. The CDR3 DNA follows: TGTGCCAGCTCACTTGCTAGCGGGGTGGCAGATACGCAGTATTTT. It is translated as CASSLASGVADTQYF. The complete variable domain, with remaining parts taken from reference TRBV18 and TRBJ2-3, reads NAGVMQNPRHLVRRRGQEARLRCSPMKGHSHVYWYRQLPEEGLKFMVYLQKENIIDESGMPKERFSAEFPKEGPSILRIQQVVRGDSAAYFCASSLASGVADTQYFGPGTRLTVL.

The chain employs TRBV20-1 and TRBJ2-7, with D perhaps TRBD2 (5 bases). The V gene's germline CDR1 is DFQATT and CDR2 SNEGSKA (reference sequence). The CDR3 runs 14 residues. V lost 1 base and J lost 2, with 12 bases in between. CDR3 DNA sequence: TGCAGTGCTAGAGCCGTCAGCGGCGCCTACGAGCAGTACTTC. Translating gives CSARAVSGAYEQYF.

This clonotype was observed many times. This chain joins TRBV27 and TRBJ2-2; 7 bases are a match to TRBD2. The CDR3 runs 16 residues. Germline V gene sequence: CDR1 MNHEY, CDR2 SMNVEV (reference sequence). After removal of 8 bases from V and 0 bases from J, the junction contained 9 bases not matched to a gene. Here the CDR3 DNA reads TGTGCCAGCCGATGGGCCCTAGCGGCGAACACCGGGGAGCTGTTTTTT. Encoded protein: CASRWALAANTGELFF.

This clonotype was counted many times. The genes are TRBV19 and TRBJ2-2; no clear D gene. CDR1 and CDR2 from the germline V gene are LNHDA and SQIVND (reference sequence). The CDR3 length is 13 residues. V was clipped by 4 bases and J by 0 bases, with 3 bases between them. Written as DNA, the CDR3 is TGTGCCAGTAGTAACCCGAACACCGGGGAGCTGTTTTTT. Translated, it gives CASSNPNTGELFF.

This chain joins TRBV28 and TRBJ1-5; TRBD1 matches at 10 bases. The CDR3 contains 16 residues. The junction had 8 bases not matched to a gene; V was cut back by 3 bases and J by 6 bases. The germline CDR1 and CDR2 sequences are MDHEN and SYDVKM. The CDR3 nucleotides read TGTGCCAGCAGTTTGGGGTGGACAGGGGGGGGTCAGCCCCAGCATTTT. This translates into CASSLGWTGGGQPQHF.

The rearrangement joins TRBV3-1 to TRBJ1-2; 7 bases are shared with TRBD1. From germline, CDR1 is LGHDT and CDR2 YNNKEL (reference sequence). The CDR3 consists of 15 residues. The V and J ends lost 3 bases and 7 bases, in that order; junction bases with no gene match: 11. This CDR3 reads CASSQMRLTGAGYTF. The CDR3 DNA is TGTGCCAGCAGCCAGATGCGTCTTACAGGGGCTGGCTACACCTTC.

The V gene is TRBV7-2, the J gene TRBJ1-1, with a possible D match to TRBD1 (6 bases). CDR1 and CDR2 from the germline V gene are SGHTA and FQGNSA. The CDR3 has 16 amino acids. Trimming shortened V by 5 bases and J by 0 bases, and 16 bases separated the two germline ends. CDR3 loop: CASSPPQGRVNTEAFF. The CDR3 nucleotides are TGTGCCAGCAGCCCTCCTCAGGGGCGGGTGAACACTGAAGCTTTCTTT.